This T cell receptor (beta chain) originates from a study of control samples from healthy donors and cancer patients (dated by TCRdb to about 2020). A distance of 17 bases separates the germline ends of V and J, which lose 5 bases and 3 bases respectively. The CDR3 holds 16 amino acids from the cysteine to the phenylalanine. The CDR3 DNA has 48 bases and is translated from base 1. CDR1 and CDR2 were assigned from the germline V gene as MDHEN and SYDVKM. With regard to this clone: It lacks a known antigen. Base-call qualities are not available, and no considerably larger clone is one nucleotide away.

Library preparation employed the immunoSEQ multiplex PCR assay. TCRdb's version of the immuneACCESS table is confined to in-frame rearrangements and falls short of the full clone set. An unresolved V gene accounts for under half of the shortfall where checked; the remainder is of unknown origin. The sample profile shows approximately 49,000 clones; roughly 87% of them were found once. The ten largest clones represent 1.5% to 2% of the sample. The rearrangement combines TRBV28 with TRBJ1-5; D gene: possibly TRBD1, on 5 matching bases. The origin of this receptor is a man aged 40-49 years with colorectal cancer. The sample consisted of PBMCs. The CDR3: CASSGGDRPLNQPQHF. The sequenced DNA: TGTGCCAGCAGTGGGGGGGACCGTCCCCTCAATCAGCCCCAGCATTTT.